This entry concerns a single TCR beta chain. Its antigen remains unknown. The sample comes from a study of blood T cells in healthy people across ages. Then a second PCR, running roughly 7 to 12 cycles, was carried out with a sample-barcoded 5' primer and a J-beta primer mix. Using its own MiXCR run on the 5' RACE reads, TCRdb lists one record per CDR3 protein. The sample comprises about 670,000 distinct CDR3 sequences, 52% of which are singletons, and approximately 15% rests with the top ten. The individuals who served as donors were healthy Caucasians living in Russia, aged roughly 6 to 90. Each of the donors had around 9 milliliters of peripheral blood drawn into EDTA-treated Vacutainer tubes. Per individual sample, total RNA of at least 5.5 micrograms was extracted. This CDR3 contains 14 residues. Trimming left V 1 base short and J 8 bases short, with 9 bases between. Points from the study as a whole: Researchers judged that diversity estimates from one million T cells fell short of true values.

Sequencing input: blood. V gene TRBV12-3 or TRBV12-4 combines with J gene TRBJ1-6; no definite D call. This TCR came from a woman over 75 in good health. The CDR3 region has the DNA TGTGCCAGCAGTTTAGGGGTTTCGTATTCACCCCTCCACTTT. It yields the protein CASSLGVSYSPLHF.